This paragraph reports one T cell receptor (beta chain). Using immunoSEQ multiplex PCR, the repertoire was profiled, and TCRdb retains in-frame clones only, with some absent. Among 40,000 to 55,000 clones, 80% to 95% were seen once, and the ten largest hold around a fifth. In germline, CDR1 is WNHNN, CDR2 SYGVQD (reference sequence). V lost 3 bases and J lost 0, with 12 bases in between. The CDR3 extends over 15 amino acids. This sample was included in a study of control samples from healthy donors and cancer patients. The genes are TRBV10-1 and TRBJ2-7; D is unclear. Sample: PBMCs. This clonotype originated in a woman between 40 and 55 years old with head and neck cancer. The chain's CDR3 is CASSESTHPSYEQYF. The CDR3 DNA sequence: TGCGCCAGCAGTGAATCCACACACCCCTCCTACGAGCAGTACTTC.